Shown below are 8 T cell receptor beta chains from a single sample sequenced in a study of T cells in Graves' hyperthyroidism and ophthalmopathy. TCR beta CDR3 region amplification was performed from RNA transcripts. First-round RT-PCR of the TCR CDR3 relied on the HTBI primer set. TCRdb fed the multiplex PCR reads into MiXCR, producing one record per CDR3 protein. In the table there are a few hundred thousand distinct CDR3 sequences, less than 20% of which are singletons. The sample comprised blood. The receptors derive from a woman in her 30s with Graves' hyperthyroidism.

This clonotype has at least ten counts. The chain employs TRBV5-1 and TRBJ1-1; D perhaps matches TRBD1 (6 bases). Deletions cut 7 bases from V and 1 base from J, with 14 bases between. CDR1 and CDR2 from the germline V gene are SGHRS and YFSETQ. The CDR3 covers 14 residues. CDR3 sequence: CASGDRDKNTEAFF. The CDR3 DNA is TGCGCCAGCGGTGACCGGGACAAGAACACTGAAGCTTTCTTT.

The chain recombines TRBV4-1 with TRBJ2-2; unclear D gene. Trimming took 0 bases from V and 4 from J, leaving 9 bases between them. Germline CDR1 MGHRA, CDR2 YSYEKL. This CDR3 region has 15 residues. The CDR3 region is CASSQDEVVTGELFF. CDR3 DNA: TGCGCCAGCAGCCAAGATGAAGTAGTCACCGGGGAGCTGTTTTTT.

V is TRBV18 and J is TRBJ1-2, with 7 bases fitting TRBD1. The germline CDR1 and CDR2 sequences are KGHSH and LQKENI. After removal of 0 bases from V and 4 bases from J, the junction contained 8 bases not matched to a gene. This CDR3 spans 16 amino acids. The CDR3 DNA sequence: TGTGCCAGCTCACCACCGTCGGTCGGGACAGCCTATGGCTACACCTTC. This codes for CASSPPSVGTAYGYTF. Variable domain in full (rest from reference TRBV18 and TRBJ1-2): NAGVMQNPRHLVRRRGQEARLRCSPMKGHSHVYWYRQLPEEGLKFMVYLQKENIIDESGMPKERFSAEFPKEGPSILRIQQVVRGDSAAYFCASSPPSVGTAYGYTFGSGTRLTVV.

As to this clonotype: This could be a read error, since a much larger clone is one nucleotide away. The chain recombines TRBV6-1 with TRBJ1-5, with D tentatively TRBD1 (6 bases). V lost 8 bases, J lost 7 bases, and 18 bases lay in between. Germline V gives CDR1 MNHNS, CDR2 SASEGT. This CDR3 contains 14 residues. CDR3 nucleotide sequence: TGTGCCAGCGGATATACAGGGACCAGGCAGCCCCAGCATTTT. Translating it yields CASGYTGTRQPQHF.

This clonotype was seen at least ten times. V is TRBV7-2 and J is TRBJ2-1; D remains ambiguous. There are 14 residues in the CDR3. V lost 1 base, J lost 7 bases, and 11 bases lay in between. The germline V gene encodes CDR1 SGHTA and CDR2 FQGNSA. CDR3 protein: CASSLGQIGNEQFF. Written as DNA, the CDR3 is TGTGCCAGCAGCTTAGGGCAGATTGGGAATGAGCAGTTCTTC.

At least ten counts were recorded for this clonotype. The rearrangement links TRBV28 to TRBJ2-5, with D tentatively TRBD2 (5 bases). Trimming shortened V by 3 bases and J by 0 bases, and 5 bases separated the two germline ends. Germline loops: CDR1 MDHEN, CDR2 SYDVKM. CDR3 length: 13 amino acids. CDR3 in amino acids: CASSLRDQETQYF. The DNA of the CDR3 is TGTGCCAGCAGTTTGAGGGACCAAGAGACCCAGTACTTC.

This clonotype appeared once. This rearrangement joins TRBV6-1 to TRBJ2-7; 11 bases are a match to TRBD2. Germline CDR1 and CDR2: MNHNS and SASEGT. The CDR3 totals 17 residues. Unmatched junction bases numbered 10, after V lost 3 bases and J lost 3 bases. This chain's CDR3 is CASSDLKLAGAHYEQYF. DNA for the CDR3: TGTGCCAGCAGTGATTTGAAACTAGCGGGGGCCCACTACGAGCAGTACTTC.

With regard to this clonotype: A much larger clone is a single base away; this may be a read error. CDR3 in DNA: TGTGCCAGCACCCCGGGGCGGGGACTGAGGATTTACGAGCAGTACTTC. Its translation is CASTPGRGLRIYEQYF. The J gene is TRBJ2-7, the V gene TRBV28; TRBD2 might be the D (6 bases). Trimming shortened V by 7 bases and J by 4 bases, and 23 bases separated the two germline ends. In germline, CDR1 is MDHEN, CDR2 SYDVKM. The CDR3 spans 16 residues.